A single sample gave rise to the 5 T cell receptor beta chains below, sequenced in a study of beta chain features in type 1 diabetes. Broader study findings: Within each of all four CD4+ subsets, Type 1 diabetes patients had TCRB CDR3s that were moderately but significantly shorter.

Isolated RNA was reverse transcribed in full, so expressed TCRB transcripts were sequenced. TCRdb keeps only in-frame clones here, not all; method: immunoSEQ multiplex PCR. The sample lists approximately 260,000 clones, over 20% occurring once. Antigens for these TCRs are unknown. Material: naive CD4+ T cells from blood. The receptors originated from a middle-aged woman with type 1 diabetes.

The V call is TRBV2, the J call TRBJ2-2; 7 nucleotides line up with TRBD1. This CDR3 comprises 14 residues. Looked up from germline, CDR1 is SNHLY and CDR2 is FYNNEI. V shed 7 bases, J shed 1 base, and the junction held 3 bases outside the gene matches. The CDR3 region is CASIRDRNTGELFF. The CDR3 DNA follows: TGTGCCAGCATTCGGGACAGGAACACCGGGGAGCTGTTTTTT.

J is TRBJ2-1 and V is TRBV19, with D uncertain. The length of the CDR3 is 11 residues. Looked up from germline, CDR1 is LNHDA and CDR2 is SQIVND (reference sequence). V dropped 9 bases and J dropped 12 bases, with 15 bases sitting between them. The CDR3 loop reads CASESSYVQFF. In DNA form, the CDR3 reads TGTGCCAGCGAGAGCTCCTACGTGCAGTTCTTC.

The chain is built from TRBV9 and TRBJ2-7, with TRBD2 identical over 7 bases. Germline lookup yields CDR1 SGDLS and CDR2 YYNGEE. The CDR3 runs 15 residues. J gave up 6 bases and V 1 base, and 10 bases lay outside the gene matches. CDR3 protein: CASSVTASGRPEQYF. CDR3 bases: TGTGCCAGCAGCGTAACGGCTAGCGGCAGGCCCGAGCAGTACTTC.

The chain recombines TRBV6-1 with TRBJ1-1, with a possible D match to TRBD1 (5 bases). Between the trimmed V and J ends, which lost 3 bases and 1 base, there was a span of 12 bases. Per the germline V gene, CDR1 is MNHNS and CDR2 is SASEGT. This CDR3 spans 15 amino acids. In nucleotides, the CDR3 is TGTGCCAGCAGTGATGGGGGGAAGGGGAACACTGAAGCTTTCTTT. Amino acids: CASSDGGKGNTEAFF.

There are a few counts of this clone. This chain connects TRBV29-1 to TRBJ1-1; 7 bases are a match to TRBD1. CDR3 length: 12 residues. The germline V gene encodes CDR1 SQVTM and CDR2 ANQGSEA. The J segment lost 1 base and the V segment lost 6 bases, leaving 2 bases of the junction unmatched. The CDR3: CSVWTGNTEAFF. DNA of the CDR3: TGCAGCGTCTGGACAGGGAACACTGAAGCTTTCTTT.